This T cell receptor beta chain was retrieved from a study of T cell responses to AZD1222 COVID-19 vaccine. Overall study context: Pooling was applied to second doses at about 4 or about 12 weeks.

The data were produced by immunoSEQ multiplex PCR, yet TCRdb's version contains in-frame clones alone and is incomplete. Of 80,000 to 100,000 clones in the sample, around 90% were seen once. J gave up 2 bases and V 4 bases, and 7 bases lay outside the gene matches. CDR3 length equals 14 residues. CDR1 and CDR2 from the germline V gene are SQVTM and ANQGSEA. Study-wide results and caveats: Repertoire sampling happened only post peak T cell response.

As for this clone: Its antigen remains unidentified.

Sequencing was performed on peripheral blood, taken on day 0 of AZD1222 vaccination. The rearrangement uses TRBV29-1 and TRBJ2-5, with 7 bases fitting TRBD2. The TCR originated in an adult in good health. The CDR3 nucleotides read TGCAGCGTTGCCACTCCGGGACTACAAGAGACCCAGTACTTC. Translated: CSVATPGLQETQYF.